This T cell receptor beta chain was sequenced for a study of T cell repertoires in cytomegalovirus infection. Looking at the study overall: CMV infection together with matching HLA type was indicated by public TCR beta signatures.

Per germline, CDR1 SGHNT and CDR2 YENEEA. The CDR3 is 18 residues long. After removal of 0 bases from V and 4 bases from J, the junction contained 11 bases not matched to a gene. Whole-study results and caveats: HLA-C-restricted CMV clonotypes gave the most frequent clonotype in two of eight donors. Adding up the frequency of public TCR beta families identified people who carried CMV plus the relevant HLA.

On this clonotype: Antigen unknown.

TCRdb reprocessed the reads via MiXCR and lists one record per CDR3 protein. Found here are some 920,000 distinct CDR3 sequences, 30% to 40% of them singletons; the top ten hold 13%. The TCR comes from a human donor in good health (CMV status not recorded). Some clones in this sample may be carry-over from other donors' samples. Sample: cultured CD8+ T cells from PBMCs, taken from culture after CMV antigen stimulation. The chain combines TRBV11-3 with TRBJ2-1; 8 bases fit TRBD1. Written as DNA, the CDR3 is TGTGCCAGCAGCTTAGAAAAAACGGGACAGGAGGTATACAATGAGCAGTTCTTC. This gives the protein CASSLEKTGQEVYNEQFF.